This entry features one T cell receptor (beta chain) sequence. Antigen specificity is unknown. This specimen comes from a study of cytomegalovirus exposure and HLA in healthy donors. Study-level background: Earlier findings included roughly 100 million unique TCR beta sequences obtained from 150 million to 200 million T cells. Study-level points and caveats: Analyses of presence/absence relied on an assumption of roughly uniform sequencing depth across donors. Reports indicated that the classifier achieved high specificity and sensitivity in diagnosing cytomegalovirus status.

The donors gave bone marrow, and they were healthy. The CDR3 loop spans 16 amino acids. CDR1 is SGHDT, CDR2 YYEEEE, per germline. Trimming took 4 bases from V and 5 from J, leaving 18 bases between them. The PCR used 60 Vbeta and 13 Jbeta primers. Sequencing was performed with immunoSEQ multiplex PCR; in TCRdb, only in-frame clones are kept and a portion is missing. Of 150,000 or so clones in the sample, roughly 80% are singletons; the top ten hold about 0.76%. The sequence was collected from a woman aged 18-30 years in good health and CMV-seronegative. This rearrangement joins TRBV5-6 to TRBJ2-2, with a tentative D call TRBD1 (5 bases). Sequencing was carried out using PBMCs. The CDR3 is CASSPWGKPETGELFF. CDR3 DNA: TGTGCCAGCAGCCCCTGGGGCAAGCCCGAAACCGGGGAGCTGTTTTTT.